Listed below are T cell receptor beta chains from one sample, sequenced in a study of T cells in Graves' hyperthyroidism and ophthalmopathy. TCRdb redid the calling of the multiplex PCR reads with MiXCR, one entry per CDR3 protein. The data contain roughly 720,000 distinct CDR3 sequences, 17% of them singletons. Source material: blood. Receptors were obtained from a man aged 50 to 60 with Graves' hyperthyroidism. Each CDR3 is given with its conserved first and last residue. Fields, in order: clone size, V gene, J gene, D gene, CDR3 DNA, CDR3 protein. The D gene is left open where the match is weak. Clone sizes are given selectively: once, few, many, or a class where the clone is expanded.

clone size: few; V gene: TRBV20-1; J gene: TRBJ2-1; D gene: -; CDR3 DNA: TGCAGTGCTAGTAGGGAGGCCCCTTACAATGAGCAGTTCTTC; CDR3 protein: CSASREAPYNEQFF
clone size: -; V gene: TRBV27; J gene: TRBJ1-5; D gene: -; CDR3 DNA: TGTGCCAGCAGTTACTCTGCGGCCTACAATCAGCCCCAGCATTTT; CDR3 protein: CASSYSAAYNQPQHF
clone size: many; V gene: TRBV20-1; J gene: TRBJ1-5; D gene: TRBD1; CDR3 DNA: TGCAGTGCTGGGACAGGGTCGGGGCTAATGCTGCCCCAGCATTTT; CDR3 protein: CSAGTGSGLMLPQHF
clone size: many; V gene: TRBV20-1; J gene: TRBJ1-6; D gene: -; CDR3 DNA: TGCAGTGCTAGAGATCATGGGGGACGAAGATCACCCCTCCACTTT; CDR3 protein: CSARDHGGRRSPLHF
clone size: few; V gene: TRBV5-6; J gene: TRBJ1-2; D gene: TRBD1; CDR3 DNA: TGTGCCAGCCATCCCTCGGGGACAGAGTCCTATGGCTACACCTTC; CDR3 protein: CASHPSGTESYGYTF
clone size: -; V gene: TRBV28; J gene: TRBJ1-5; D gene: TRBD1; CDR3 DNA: TGTGCCAGCAGCCCGACAGGGCCCAGCAATCAGCCCCAGCATTTT; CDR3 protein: CASSPTGPSNQPQHF
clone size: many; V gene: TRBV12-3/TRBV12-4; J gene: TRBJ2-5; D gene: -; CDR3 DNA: TGTGCCAGCAGTTTAGTAAGATGGGAGACCCAGTACTTC; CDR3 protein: CASSLVRWETQYF
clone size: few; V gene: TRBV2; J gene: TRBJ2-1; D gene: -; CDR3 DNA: TGTGCCAGCAGTGACGGCGGTGAGCAGTTCTTC; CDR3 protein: CASSDGGEQFF
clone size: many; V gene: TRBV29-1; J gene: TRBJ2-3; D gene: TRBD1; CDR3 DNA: TGCAGCGTTGAAGACCCGCTCGGACAGGGGAACACAGATACGCAGTATTTT; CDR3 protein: CSVEDPLGQGNTDTQYF
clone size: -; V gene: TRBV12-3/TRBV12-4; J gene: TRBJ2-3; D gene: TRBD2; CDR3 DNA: TGTGCCAGCAGAGTTAGCGGGAGGGACACAGATACGCAGTATTTT; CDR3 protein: CASRVSGRDTDTQYF
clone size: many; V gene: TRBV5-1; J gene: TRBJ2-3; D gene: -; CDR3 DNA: TGCGCCAGCAGCTTGGGACTAATCACAGATACGCAGTATTTT; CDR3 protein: CASSLGLITDTQYF
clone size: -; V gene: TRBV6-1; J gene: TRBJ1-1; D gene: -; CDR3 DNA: TGTGCCAGCATCTCCTCTACGGCGGGCCCTGAAGCTTTCTTT; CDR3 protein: CASISSTAGPEAFF
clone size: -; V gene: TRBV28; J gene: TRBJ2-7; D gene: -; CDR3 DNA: TGTGCCAGCAGTTCCCCGGCGGACGAGCAGTACTTC; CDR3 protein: CASSSPADEQYF
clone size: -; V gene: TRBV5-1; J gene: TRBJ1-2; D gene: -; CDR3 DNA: TGCGCCAGCAGCTTGGAGGGGGACTTCGATGGCTACACCTTC; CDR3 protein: CASSLEGDFDGYTF
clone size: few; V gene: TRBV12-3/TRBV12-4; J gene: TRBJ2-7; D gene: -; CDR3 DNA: TGTGCCAGCAGTCGATCCCGGGACACTACCTACGAGCAGTACTTC; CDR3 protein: CASSRSRDTTYEQYF
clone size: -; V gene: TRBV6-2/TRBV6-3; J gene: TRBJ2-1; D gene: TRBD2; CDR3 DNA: TGTGCCAGCAGTGGCCTGATCGCTAGCGGGAGGAATGAGCAGTTCTTC; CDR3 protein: CASSGLIASGRNEQFF
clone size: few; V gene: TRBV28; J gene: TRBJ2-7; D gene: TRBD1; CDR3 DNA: TGTGCCAGCAGCCCCCTCGACAGGGTCTACGAGCAGTACTTC; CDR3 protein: CASSPLDRVYEQYF
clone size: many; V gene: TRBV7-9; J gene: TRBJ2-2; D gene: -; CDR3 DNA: TGTGCCAGCAGCTCGCCCAACCCTAACACCGGGGAGCTGTTTTTT; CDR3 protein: CASSSPNPNTGELFF
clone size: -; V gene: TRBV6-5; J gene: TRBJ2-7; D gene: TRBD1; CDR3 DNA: TGTGCCAGCAGTTACGAGGACAGGTACGAGCAGTACTTC; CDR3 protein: CASSYEDRYEQYF